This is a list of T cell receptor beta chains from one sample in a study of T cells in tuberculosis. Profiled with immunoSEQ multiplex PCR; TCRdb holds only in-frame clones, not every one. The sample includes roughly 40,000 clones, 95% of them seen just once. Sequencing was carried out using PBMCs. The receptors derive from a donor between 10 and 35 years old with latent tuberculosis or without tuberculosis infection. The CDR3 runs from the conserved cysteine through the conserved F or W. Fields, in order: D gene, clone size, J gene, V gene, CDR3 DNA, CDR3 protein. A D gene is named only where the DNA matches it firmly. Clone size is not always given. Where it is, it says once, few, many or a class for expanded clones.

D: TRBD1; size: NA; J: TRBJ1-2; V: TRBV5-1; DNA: TGCGCCAGCAGCTTGGTCGGGGACAGGGCTAACTATGGCTACACCTTC; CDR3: CASSLVGDRANYGYTF
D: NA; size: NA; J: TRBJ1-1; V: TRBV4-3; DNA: TGCGCCAGCAGCCAAGAAGGTAGGGGGTACACTGAAGCTTTCTTT; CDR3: CASSQEGRGYTEAFF
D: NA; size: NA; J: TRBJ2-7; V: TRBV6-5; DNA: TGTGCCAGCAGAAAAGTCCGGGGCTACGAGCAGTACTTC; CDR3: CASRKVRGYEQYF
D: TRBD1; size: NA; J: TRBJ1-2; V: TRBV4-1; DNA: TGCGCCAGCAGCCAAGGACAGGGGCGTCGAAGCTACACCTTC; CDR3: CASSQGQGRRSYTF
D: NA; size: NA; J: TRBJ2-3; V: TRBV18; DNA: TGTGCCAGCTCGTCAGAGCTCGGGGATACGCAGTATTTT; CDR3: CASSSELGDTQYF
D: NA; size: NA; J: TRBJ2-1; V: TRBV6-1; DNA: TGTGCCAGCAGTGACTTTGGCCTAGACGAGCAGTTCTTC; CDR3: CASSDFGLDEQFF
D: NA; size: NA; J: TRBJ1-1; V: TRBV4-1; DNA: TGCGCCAGCAGACTAACGTGGGGGGTCAACACTGAAGCTTTCTTT; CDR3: CASRLTWGVNTEAFF
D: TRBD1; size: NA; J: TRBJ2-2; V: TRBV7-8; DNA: TGTGCCAGCAGCGTATCCGGGACAGGGGTCACCGGGGAGCTGTTTTTT; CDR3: CASSVSGTGVTGELFF
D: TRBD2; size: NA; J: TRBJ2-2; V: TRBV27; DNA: TGTGCCAGCAGTATCAGCGGGGGGCTAAACACCGGGGAGCTGTTTTTT; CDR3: CASSISGGLNTGELFF
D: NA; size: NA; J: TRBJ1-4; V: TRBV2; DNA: TGTGCCAGCAGTGATCGGGGGGATCGGACTAATGAAAAACTGTTTTTT; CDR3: CASSDRGDRTNEKLFF
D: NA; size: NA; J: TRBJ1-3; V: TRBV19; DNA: TGTGCCAGTAGTATAAGGGGGAGTCGAACCGGTGGAAACACCATATATTTT; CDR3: CASSIRGSRTGGNTIYF
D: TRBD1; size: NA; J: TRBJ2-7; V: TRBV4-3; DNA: TGCGCCAGCAGCCAAGTTAACAGGGGATACGAGCAGTACTTC; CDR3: CASSQVNRGYEQYF
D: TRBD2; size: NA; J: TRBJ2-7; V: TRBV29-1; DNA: TGCAGCGCAGTTCCCGGGACTAGCGGGGGGTACGAGCAGTACTTC; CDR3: CSAVPGTSGGYEQYF
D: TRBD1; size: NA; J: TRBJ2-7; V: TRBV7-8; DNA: TGTGCCAGCAGCCCCCGGACAGGGCCCTCCTACGAGCAGTACTTC; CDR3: CASSPRTGPSYEQYF
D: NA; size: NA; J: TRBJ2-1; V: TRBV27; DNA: TGTGCCAGCAGCTTAACAGGATTTAGGTACAATGAGCAGTTCTTC; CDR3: CASSLTGFRYNEQFF
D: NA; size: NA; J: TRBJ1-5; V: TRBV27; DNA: TGTGCCAGCAGTTTATACGGTGAGCAGGGAAATCAGCCCCAGCATTTT; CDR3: CASSLYGEQGNQPQHF
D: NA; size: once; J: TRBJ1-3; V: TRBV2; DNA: TGTGCCAGCAGGGTAGACAGAAACAGGGTTGGCATTGCTGGAAACACCATATATTTT; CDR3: CASRVDRNRVGIAGNTIYF
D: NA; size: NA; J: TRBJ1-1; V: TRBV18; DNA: TGTGCCAGCTCTCCGGGTTTGAACACTGAAGCTTTCTTT; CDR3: CASSPGLNTEAFF
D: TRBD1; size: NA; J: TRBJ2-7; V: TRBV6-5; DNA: TGTGCCAGCAGTTACTCGATACAGGGGACCCACGAGCAGTACTTC; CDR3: CASSYSIQGTHEQYF
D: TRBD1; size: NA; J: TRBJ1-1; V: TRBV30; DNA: TGTGCCTGGAACAGGGGGCTCAACACTGAAGCTTTCTTT; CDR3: CAWNRGLNTEAFF
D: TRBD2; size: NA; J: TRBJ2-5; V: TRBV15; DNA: TGTGCCACCAGCAGACCAAGTCCCTTACTAGCGGGGTACCAAGAGACCCAGTACTTC; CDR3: CATSRPSPLLAGYQETQYF
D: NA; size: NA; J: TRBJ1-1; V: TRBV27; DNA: TGTGCCAGCAGTTTAACGGTGAACACTGAAGCTTTCTTT; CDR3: CASSLTVNTEAFF
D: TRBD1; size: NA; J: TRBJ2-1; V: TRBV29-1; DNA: TGCAGCGCGGGACAGGGGACGTCCTCCCTGTACAATGAGCAGTTCTTC; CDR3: CSAGQGTSSLYNEQFF
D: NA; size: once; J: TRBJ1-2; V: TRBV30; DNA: TGTGCCTGGAAACAGGCAGCTGGCTACACCTTC; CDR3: CAWKQAAGYTF
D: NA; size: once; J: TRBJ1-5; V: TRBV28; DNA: TGTGCCAGCAGTTTTCCCTGGCAGCAGCCCCAGCATTTT; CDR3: CASSFPWQQPQHF
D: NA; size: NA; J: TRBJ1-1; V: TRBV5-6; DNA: TGTGCCAGCAGCTTGGGTACAGGAATGAACACTGAAGCTTTCTTT; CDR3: CASSLGTGMNTEAFF